This is a list of T cell receptor beta chains from one sample in a study of cytomegalovirus exposure and HLA in healthy donors. This table comes from immunoSEQ multiplex PCR, and its TCRdb copy is limited to in-frame clones, with some not included. In the table there are 100,000 to 150,000 clones, roughly 78% of which are singletons. Material: PBMCs. The receptors were sampled from a man aged 25 to 40 in good health and CMV-seropositive. CDR3s include the opening cysteine and the closing phenylalanine or tryptophan. Each record gives: V gene, clone size, D gene, J gene, CDR3 DNA, CDR3 protein. D genes are given only for firm matches. Rows give clone size only sometimes, using once, few, many, or a class for an expanded clone.

>TRBV2|NA|NA|TRBJ2-3
TGTGCCAGCAGTGATGTCCTAGCTTACAGGTATTTT
CASSDVLAYRYF
>TRBV6-5|once|TRBD2|TRBJ2-1
TGTGCCAGCAGTCCCGGACTAGCGGGAGTCAATGAGCAGTTCTTC
CASSPGLAGVNEQFF
>TRBV9|NA|NA|TRBJ2-2
TGTGCCAGCAGCGTGTCCCAAACCGGGGAGCTGTTTTTT
CASSVSQTGELFF
>TRBV19|NA|NA|TRBJ1-1
TGTGCCAGTAGTATAGGACACCCGAACACTGAAGCTTTCTTT
CASSIGHPNTEAFF
>TRBV19|few|NA|TRBJ1-3
TGTGCCAGTAGTATGGGCAGCTCTGGAAACACCATATATTTT
CASSMGSSGNTIYF
>TRBV27|NA|NA|TRBJ2-1
TGTGCCAGCAGTTTTATCAGCTTGGACCCCACGGGATGCAATGAGCAGTTCTTC
CASSFISLDPTGCNEQFF
>TRBV4-1|NA|TRBD2|TRBJ2-3
TGCGCCAGCAGCCAAGATGATGTTCTGGCGGGAGGGAGAGGGGATACGCAGTATTTT
CASSQDDVLAGGRGDTQYF
>TRBV11-2|NA|TRBD1|TRBJ1-2
TGTGCCAGCAGCTTACGGGGACAGGGACCTGGCTACACCTTC
CASSLRGQGPGYTF
>TRBV6-1|few|NA|TRBJ1-1
TGTGCCAGCAGTGAAGCGGCCGGGGTATTTGGCACTGAAGCTTTCTTT
CASSEAAGVFGTEAFF
>TRBV15|NA|NA|TRBJ2-7
TGTGCCACCAGCAGGAAAGGGGATACTGCGATGGGGACCTACGAGCAGTACTTC
CATSRKGDTAMGTYEQYF
>TRBV7-2|NA|NA|TRBJ1-3
TGTGCCAGCACCGTACAGGTTCGCTCTGGAAACACCATATATTTT
CASTVQVRSGNTIYF
>TRBV11-1|NA|TRBD2|TRBJ2-1
TGTGCCAGCAGCTTAGCGGGAGGGATGAATGAGCAGTTCTTC
CASSLAGGMNEQFF
>TRBV18|NA|TRBD1|TRBJ1-5
TGTGCCAGCTCACCCCCGGACAGGTTCAATCAGCCCCAGCATTTT
CASSPPDRFNQPQHF
>TRBV6-1|NA|TRBD1|TRBJ2-7
TGTGCCAGCAGTCCTACTTGGGACAGAGCCTACGAGCAGTACTTC
CASSPTWDRAYEQYF
>TRBV15|NA|NA|TRBJ2-3
TGTGCCACCAGCAGATTGACTGGCGGGACAGATACGCAGTATTTT
CATSRLTGGTDTQYF
>TRBV7-2|NA|TRBD2|TRBJ2-3
TGTGCCAGCAGCTTCGGGACTAGCGGGACTGGAGATACGCAGTATTTT
CASSFGTSGTGDTQYF
>TRBV18|NA|NA|TRBJ1-4
TGTGCCAGCTCCAGGGCCGGGAATGAAAAACTGTTTTTT
CASSRAGNEKLFF
>TRBV19|NA|NA|TRBJ2-2
TGTGCCAGTACCCCTCAGCGGGACACCGGGGAGCTGTTTTTT
CASTPQRDTGELFF
>TRBV7-2|NA|NA|TRBJ2-1
TGTGCCAGCAGCTTAGAGGGAGATGAGCAGTTCTTC
CASSLEGDEQFF
>TRBV2|NA|TRBD2|TRBJ2-1
TGTGCCAGAAGAGCGGGAGGGCCGGGTGAGCAGTTCTTC
CARRAGGPGEQFF
>TRBV27|NA|TRBD1|TRBJ1-2
TGTGCCAGCAGTTTAGGGACAGGGCCGCGTGGCTACACCTTC
CASSLGTGPRGYTF
>TRBV9|NA|NA|TRBJ2-7
TGTGCCAGCAGCGTAGACCCAGGCACAATTACCTACGAGCAGTACTTC
CASSVDPGTITYEQYF
>TRBV6-4|NA|TRBD1|TRBJ1-1
TGTGCCAGCAGGCCCGAAGGGGGCGCGGACACTGAAGCTTTCTTT
CASRPEGGADTEAFF
>TRBV7-9|NA|NA|TRBJ2-5
TGCGCCAGCAGCCAAGATATTTCTAGTACTGAGACCCAGTACTTC
CASSQDISSTETQYF
>TRBV5-8|NA|NA|TRBJ2-7
TGTGCCAGCAGCCGGGACTTTACCTACGAGCAGTACTTC
CASSRDFTYEQYF
>TRBV5-4|NA|TRBD2|TRBJ2-7
TGTGCCAGCAGCTTAGCGGGAGAAAGGTACGAGCAGTACTTC
CASSLAGERYEQYF
>TRBV5-1|NA|NA|TRBJ2-2
TGCGCCAGCAGCGTCGGGGGCACCGGGGAGCTGTTTTTT
CASSVGGTGELFF
>TRBV4-1|NA|TRBD1|TRBJ2-7
TGCGCCAGCAGGGTGGGACAGGGCCCCCCCTACGAGCAGTACTTC
CASRVGQGPPYEQYF
>TRBV5-1|NA|NA|TRBJ2-3
TGCGCCAGCAGCTTGGGGGGACTCGTGGGAGATACGCAGTATTTT
CASSLGGLVGDTQYF
>TRBV30|NA|TRBD1|TRBJ1-4
TGTGCCTGGAGTGGGGGGACAGTCGGAGAAAAACTGTTTTTT
CAWSGGTVGEKLFF
>TRBV19|once|NA|TRBJ1-5
TGTGCCAGTGCCGCCGGGCGGGCAACTCGTAGGGCCCAGCATTTT
CASAAGRATRRAQHF
>TRBV6-4|NA|NA|TRBJ2-7
TGTGCCAGCAGTATACTAGATTTCAACGAGCAGTACTTC
CASSILDFNEQYF
>TRBV4-3|NA|TRBD2|TRBJ2-1
TGCGCCAGCAGCCAAGACTCCGGGACTAGTAATGAGCAGTTCTTC
CASSQDSGTSNEQFF
>TRBV27|NA|TRBD1|TRBJ2-7
TGTGCCAGCAGAGACAGGGGCTACGAGCAGTACTTC
CASRDRGYEQYF
>TRBV4-3|NA|TRBD2|TRBJ2-1
TGCGCCAGCAGCCAAGAGAGGGGACTAGCGGGTGGCTTAAATGAGCAGTTCTTC
CASSQERGLAGGLNEQFF
>TRBV5-1|NA|NA|TRBJ2-1
TGCGCCAGCAGCGATCCCAACGGGAGCTCCGCCAATGAGCAGTTCTTC
CASSDPNGSSANEQFF
>TRBV7-7|NA|TRBD1|TRBJ2-5
TGTGCCAGCAGCTTGGAGACAGGGCGCCAAGAGACCCAGTACTTC
CASSLETGRQETQYF
>TRBV14|NA|TRBD2|TRBJ2-7
TGTGCCAGCGGGACTAGCGGGGGCTCAGACACCTCCTACGAGCAGTACTTC
CASGTSGGSDTSYEQYF
>TRBV10-3|few|TRBD1|TRBJ1-2
TGTGCCATCAGCACCACAGGGGGCAGAGCTAACTATGGCTACACCTTC
CAISTTGGRANYGYTF
>TRBV19|once|TRBD2|TRBJ2-7
TGTGCCAGTAGTATAAGGGGGCTAGCGGGAGTCTCCTACGAGCAGTACTTC
CASSIRGLAGVSYEQYF
>TRBV30|NA|NA|TRBJ1-5
TGTGCCTGGAGTGTACTCCTTATGAGAGAGCCCCAGCATTTT
CAWSVLLMREPQHF
>TRBV6-5|few|TRBD1|TRBJ1-2
TGTGCCAGCAAGGCAGGGGGGCTCGGTGGCTACACCTTC
CASKAGGLGGYTF
>TRBV13|NA|TRBD1|TRBJ1-1
TGTGCCAGCAGCCATGGACAGGGAAGGGAGAACACTGAAGCTTTCTTT
CASSHGQGRENTEAFF